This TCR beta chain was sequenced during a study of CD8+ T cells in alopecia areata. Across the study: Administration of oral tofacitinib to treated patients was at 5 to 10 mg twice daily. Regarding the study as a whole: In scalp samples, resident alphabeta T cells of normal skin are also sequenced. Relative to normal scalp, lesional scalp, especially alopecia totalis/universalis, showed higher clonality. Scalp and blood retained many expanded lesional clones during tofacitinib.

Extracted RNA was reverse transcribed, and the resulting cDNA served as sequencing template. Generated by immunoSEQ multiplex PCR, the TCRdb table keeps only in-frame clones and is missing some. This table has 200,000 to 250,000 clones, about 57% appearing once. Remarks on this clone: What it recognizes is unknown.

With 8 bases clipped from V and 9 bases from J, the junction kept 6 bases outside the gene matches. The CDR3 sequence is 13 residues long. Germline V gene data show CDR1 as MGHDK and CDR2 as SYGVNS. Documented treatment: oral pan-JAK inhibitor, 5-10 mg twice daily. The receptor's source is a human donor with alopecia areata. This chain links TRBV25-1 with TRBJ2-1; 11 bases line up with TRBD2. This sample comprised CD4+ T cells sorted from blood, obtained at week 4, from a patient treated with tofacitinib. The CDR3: CASCSGGAFEQFF. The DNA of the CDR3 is TGTGCCAGCTGTAGCGGGGGGGCCTTTGAGCAGTTCTTC.